This TCR beta chain was observed in a study of STAT3 mutations in large granular lymphocyte leukemia. General study results and limits: In T-cell large granular lymphocyte leukemia, about half of patients showed multiple immunodominant subclonotypes.

Data came from immunoSEQ multiplex PCR; TCRdb stores just in-frame clones and leaves some out. Of more than 2,500 clones listed, approximately 39% are singletons. This CDR3 has 13 residues. V lost 7 bases to trimming and J lost 4 bases, with 13 bases between them. Germline V lookup: CDR1 MNHEY, CDR2 SVGAGI. As for this clone: Its antigen is unknown.

This clonotype was obtained from a man between 45 and 60 years old with T-cell large granular lymphocyte leukemia. Some clones in this sample may be carry-over from other donors' samples. Sequencing used peripheral blood mononuclear cells. The gene calls are TRBV6-5 and TRBJ1-2; D uncertain. CDR3 coding DNA: TGTGCCAGCACAGGATCTCTGACCTATGGCTACACCTTC. It codes for CASTGSLTYGYTF.